This T cell receptor (beta chain) was identified in a study of blood T cell repertoires in COVID-19. Profiling relied on immunoSEQ multiplex PCR, and the TCRdb table lists in-frame clones only, not all of them. Among roughly 290,000 clones, 70% to 90% were seen once, and the ten largest hold 4% to 4.5%. Germline assignment: CDR1 SGHDT and CDR2 YYEEEE. The CDR3 runs 13 residues. Trimming shortened V by 4 bases and J by 6 bases, and 14 bases separated the two germline ends. Participants were aged 18 to 89 years, lived in around 25 US areas, and enrolled virtually. This clone was seen more than once but under ten times.

The receptor was isolated from a woman aged 25 to 39 who had recovered from COVID-19. The chain employs TRBV5-6 and TRBJ2-7; a possible D gene is TRBD2 (5 bases). Sequences were obtained from PBMCs or T cells enriched from blood (not recorded which). In DNA form, the CDR3 reads TGTGCCAGCAGCCGGGGATGGGGTCTCGAGCAGTACTTC. It specifies CASSRGWGLEQYF.